This T cell receptor (beta chain) was recorded in a study of T-cell memory formation after mild COVID-19. Across the whole study: The two donors had largely donor-specific TCR clusters. Broader study findings: The appearance of some responding clones in pre-infection memory suggested that cross-reactive memory joined. CM and EM subsets held most contracting CD4+ clones; EMRA held CD8+ ones.

TCRdb processed the 5' RACE reads anew with MiXCR; each CDR3 protein has one entry. The data contain 150,000 to 200,000 distinct CDR3 sequences, 11% of them seen just once; the ten biggest clones take up roughly 3.8%. This CDR3 spans 13 amino acids. The V end lost 7 bases, the J end lost 1 base, and 12 bases lay between the germline ends. Germline V gene sequence: CDR1 DFQATT, CDR2 SNEGSKA (reference sequence). This clonotype was observed a few times. The antigen is not known. The V gene is TRBV20-1, the J gene TRBJ2-3; maybe TRBD1 (5 bases). The clonotype was recovered from a man between 18 and 35 years old who had mild COVID-19 (a few samples of this study predate the infection). Cell type and time point are not known. The sample was PBMCs or a T cell subset sorted from them (not recorded which). This CDR3 reads CSVPLGGTDTQYF. The CDR3 DNA follows: TGCAGTGTCCCTCTAGGGGGCACAGATACGCAGTATTTT.